These 27 T cell receptor beta chains share one sample of origin, sequenced in a study of shared clonotypes between healthy human individuals. As defined, naive CD8 cells were CD45RO-negative and positively selected for CCR7, with terminally differentiated effector memory CD45RA+ cells excluded. Sequencing used immunoSEQ multiplex PCR; TCRdb keeps in-frame clones, though not all of them. This table holds about 2 million clones, about 95% found once. Specimen: naive CD8+ T cells sorted from blood. Receptors were obtained from a man aged 18-30 years in good health.

The chain uses TRBV10-3 and TRBJ2-7, with TRBD2 matching 7 bases. The CDR3 runs 14 residues. Germline CDR1 ENHRY, CDR2 SYGVKD. V shed 3 bases and J 2 bases; nucleotides not matched to a gene: 4. CDR3 protein: CAISDLAEPYEQYF. In nucleotides, the CDR3 is TGTGCCATCAGTGATCTAGCGGAACCCTACGAGCAGTACTTC.

The CDR3 nucleotides are TGTGCCAGCAGTTCGTTGGGGAACACCGGGGAGCTGTTTTTT. This codes for CASSSLGNTGELFF. This chain joins TRBV6-5 and TRBJ2-2, with D unclear. V lost 4 bases, J lost 1 base, and 7 bases lay in between. CDR1 and CDR2 (germline): MNHEY, SVGAGI. The CDR3 length is 14 residues.

V usage is TRBV6-1 and J usage is TRBJ2-2; no firm D call. V lost 6 bases to trimming and J lost 1 base, with 18 bases between them. This CDR3 is built from 17 residues. The germline V gene encodes CDR1 MNHNS and CDR2 SASEGT. In DNA, the CDR3 is TGTGCCAGCAGCGAAAGCCCGACCCGACAGAACACCGGGGAGCTGTTTTTT. Translating it yields CASSESPTRQNTGELFF.

The chain has TRBV28 and TRBJ2-6, with D unresolved. The CDR3 is 14 amino acids. V was clipped by 2 bases and J by 2 bases, with 4 bases between them. The V gene's germline CDR1 is MDHEN and CDR2 SYDVKM. The CDR3 coding sequence is TGTGCCAGCAGTTTAAGAACTGGGGCCAACGTCCTGACTTTC. This gives the protein CASSLRTGANVLTF.

The chain carries TRBV11-2 and TRBJ1-1; no reliable D call. The CDR3 contains 19 residues. Germline lookup yields CDR1 SGHAT and CDR2 FQNNGV. V shed 4 bases and J shed 7 bases, with 31 bases lying between them. Here the CDR3 DNA reads TGTGCCAGCAGCTCCCTGCCAATGATCGAAGGGTTAGAAAAAGGTGAAGCTTTCTTT. Its protein product is CASSSLPMIEGLEKGEAFF. Full variable domain (missing parts from reference TRBV11-2 and TRBJ1-1): EAGVAQSPRYKIIEKRQSVAFWCNPISGHATLYWYQQILGQGPKLLIQFQNNGVVDDSQLPKDRFSAERLKGVDSTLKIQPAKLEDSAVYLCASSSLPMIEGLEKGEAFFGQGTRLTVV.

The CDR3 is CASSWDRGSEQYF. CDR3 coding DNA: TGTGCCAGCAGTTGGGACAGGGGCTCCGAGCAGTACTTC. This chain uses TRBV6-5 with TRBJ2-7; 10 bases agree with TRBD1. The CDR3 is made up of 13 amino acids. Per the germline V gene, CDR1 is MNHEY and CDR2 is SVGAGI. Trimming removed 4 bases from V and 6 bases from J; junction bases left unmatched: 3.

The V gene is TRBV2, the J gene TRBJ2-3; TRBD2 matches at 7 bases. The CDR3 sequence is 12 residues long. The V segment lost 11 bases and the J segment 2 bases; nucleotides outside the gene matches: 4. From germline, CDR1 is SNHLY and CDR2 FYNNEI. The CDR3 reads CARREATDTQYF. The CDR3 DNA reads TGTGCCCGCCGGGAGGCCACAGATACGCAGTATTTT. The full variable domain, rest sourced from reference TRBV2 and TRBJ2-3, is EPEVTQTPSHQVTQMGQEVILRCVPISNHLYFYWYRQILGQKVEFLVSFYNNEISEKSEIFDDQFSVERPDGSNFTLKIRSTKLEDSAMYFCARREATDTQYFGPGTRLTVL.

The chain recombines TRBV4-3 with TRBJ2-1, with D unresolved. V shed 0 bases and J shed 10 bases, with 10 bases lying between them. This CDR3 contains 13 residues. The germline V gene has CDR1 LGHNA and CDR2 YSLEER. The CDR3 nucleotides are TGCGCCAGCAGCCAAGAAGTTTGGCGGGAGCAGTTCTTC. Encoded protein: CASSQEVWREQFF.

The rearrangement uses TRBV7-9 and TRBJ2-7; D unresolved. Trimming left V 3 bases short and J 6 bases short, with 9 bases between. CDR3 size: 12 residues. CDR1 SEHNR and CDR2 FQNEAQ come from the germline V gene (reference sequence). The DNA for the CDR3 is TGTGCCAGCAGCTTTTATTCCGGCGAGCAGTACTTC. It yields the protein CASSFYSGEQYF.

The chain uses TRBV28 and TRBJ2-7; 8 bases are shared with TRBD1. The CDR3 spans 15 residues. Germline assignment: CDR1 MDHEN and CDR2 SYDVKM. After removal of 5 bases from V and 0 bases from J, the junction contained 6 bases not matched to a gene. CDR3 sequence (DNA): TGTGCCAGCAGTATCCGACAGGGGCTCTCCTACGAGCAGTACTTC. Its protein product is CASSIRQGLSYEQYF.

This chain links TRBV7-2 with TRBJ2-2; 8 bases are shared with TRBD1. The CDR3 spans 15 residues. The ends lost 4 bases at V and 4 bases at J; junction bases unmatched: 5. Germline lookup yields CDR1 SGHTA and CDR2 FQGNSA. The CDR3 DNA reads as TGTGCCAGCAGCTCGTGGACAGGGATCACCGGGGAGCTGTTTTTT. The encoded protein is CASSSWTGITGELFF.

The rearrangement links TRBV6-5 to TRBJ2-5; TRBD2 aligns across 12 bases. The CDR3 is 14 amino acids. Trimming removed 7 bases from V and 5 bases from J; junction bases left unmatched: 5. The germline V gene encodes CDR1 MNHEY and CDR2 SVGAGI. CDR3 residues: CASTSSGRAETQYF. As DNA, the CDR3 is TGTGCCAGCACCTCTAGCGGGAGGGCGGAGACCCAGTACTTC.

The V call is TRBV13, the J call TRBJ2-7, with D tentatively TRBD1 or TRBD2 (5 bases each). This CDR3 has 16 residues. Germline CDR1 reads PRHDT; CDR2 reads FYEKMQ (reference sequence). V was clipped by 5 bases and J by 6 bases, with 23 bases between them. The CDR3 DNA reads TGTGCCAGCAGCCCCTCGTTCGAGGGGTCGGCCTTCGAGCAGTACTTC. This gives the protein CASSPSFEGSAFEQYF.

The chain carries TRBV9 and TRBJ2-3, with 11 bases identical to TRBD1. This CDR3 contains 16 residues. From germline, CDR1 is SGDLS and CDR2 YYNGEE. The V segment lost 0 bases and the J segment 3 bases; nucleotides outside the gene matches: 3. The CDR3 spells CASSVGTGGWTDTQYF. The CDR3 DNA reads as TGTGCCAGCAGCGTAGGGACAGGGGGCTGGACAGATACGCAGTATTTT.

The chain combines TRBV11-2 with TRBJ1-1; D is unclear. The V gene's germline CDR1 is SGHAT and CDR2 FQNNGV. Trimming pared 3 bases from V and 6 bases from J, leaving 11 bases between. This CDR3 spans 13 amino acids. As DNA, the CDR3 is TGTGCCAGCAGCTTCGCCCTCGGCGCTGAAGCTTTCTTT. Translated, it gives CASSFALGAEAFF.

In this sample, this clone turned up once. The chain links TRBV5-8 to TRBJ2-5; 16 bases match TRBD2. Trimming cost V 2 bases and J 4 bases; bases outside gene matches: 2. CDR1 and CDR2 (germline): SGHTS, YDEGEE. CDR3 length: 16 residues. The CDR3 nucleotides read TGTGCCAGCAGCTTCGGGACTAGCGGGAGGGGAGAGACCCAGTACTTC. Residues: CASSFGTSGRGETQYF.

V gene TRBV27 combines with J gene TRBJ2-2, with D hard to call. The V gene lost 6 bases and the J gene lost 5 bases, with 13 bases spanning the gap. Germline V gene lookup returns CDR1 MNHEY and CDR2 SMNVEV (reference sequence). CDR3 length: 14 residues. The CDR3 region has the DNA TGTGCCAGCAGCCCCAGAGTCGGAACCGGGGAGCTGTTTTTT. This gives the protein CASSPRVGTGELFF.

The V call is TRBV13, the J call TRBJ2-7, with TRBD2 matching 15 bases. V shed 1 base, J shed 0 bases, and the junction held 4 bases outside the gene matches. There are 18 residues in the CDR3. The germline V gene encodes CDR1 PRHDT and CDR2 FYEKMQ (reference sequence). Here the CDR3 DNA reads TGTGCCAGCAGCTTAGAGGGGACTAGCGGGGGGTCCTCCTACGAGCAGTACTTC. This sequence encodes CASSLEGTSGGSSYEQYF. Looking up the rest from reference TRBV13 and TRBJ2-7 gives the full variable domain: AAGVIQSPRHLIKEKRETATLKCYPIPRHDTVYWYQQGPGQDPQFLISFYEKMQSDKGSIPDRFSAQQFSDYHSELNMSSLELGDSALYFCASSLEGTSGGSSYEQYFGPGTRLTVT.

V gene TRBV4-1 combines with J gene TRBJ1-1; D ambiguous. The CDR3 is 13 residues long. Germline CDR1 is MGHRA and CDR2 is YSYEKL. Trimming took 4 bases from V and 1 from J, leaving 7 bases between them. In DNA form, the CDR3 reads TGCGCCAGCAGCCTGCGCCGGAACACTGAAGCTTTCTTT. Protein product: CASSLRRNTEAFF.

This chain uses TRBV13 with TRBJ2-3; the D gene is possibly TRBD2 (5 bases). Trimming took off 4 bases at V and 4 bases at J, with 15 bases between the two ends. This CDR3 is built from 15 residues. Germline loops: CDR1 PRHDT, CDR2 FYEKMQ (reference sequence). CDR3 in DNA: TGTGCCAGCAGCTCGGCCCTAGAGAGGGCAGATACGCAGTATTTT. Translation: CASSSALERADTQYF.

This rearrangement joins TRBV30 to TRBJ2-6; D unclear. Germline assignment: CDR1 GTSNPN and CDR2 SVGIG (reference sequence). The CDR3 is made up of 19 amino acids. Between the trimmed V and J ends, which lost 1 base and 0 bases, there was a span of 19 bases. CDR3 sequence: CAWSGLTYSPSSGANVLTF. As DNA, the CDR3 is TGTGCCTGGAGTGGTTTAACCTACTCTCCCAGCTCTGGGGCCAACGTCCTGACTTTC.

The J gene is TRBJ2-7, the V gene TRBV5-4; 9 bases align to TRBD1. The CDR3 contains 13 residues. CDR1 is SGHNT and CDR2 is YYREEE in the germline V gene (reference sequence). The ends lost 2 bases at V and 6 bases at J; junction bases unmatched: 3. CDR3 DNA: TGTGCCAGCAGCTTAGGACAGGGGACCGAGCAGTACTTC. Protein product: CASSLGQGTEQYF.

The chain employs TRBV30 and TRBJ2-2; D is unresolved. From germline, CDR1 is GTSNPN and CDR2 SVGIG (reference sequence). V shed 4 bases and J shed 4 bases, with 16 bases lying between them. This CDR3 has 15 amino acids. As DNA, the CDR3 is TGTGCCTGGATGGAAATCTCTGTCGGCACCGGGGAGCTGTTTTTT. It encodes CAWMEISVGTGELFF.

In this sample, this clone turned up once. The chain carries TRBV13 and TRBJ2-7, with D maybe TRBD1 (5 bases). The CDR3 length is 13 residues. V gave up 6 bases and J gave up 2 bases, with 11 bases separating them. From germline, CDR1 is PRHDT and CDR2 FYEKMQ (reference sequence). As DNA, the CDR3 is TGTGCCAGCAGTCAAACAGGAACCTACGAGCAGTACTTC. Its translation is CASSQTGTYEQYF.

The rearrangement uses TRBV5-4 and TRBJ2-7; no reliable D call. Trimming shortened V by 2 bases and J by 3 bases, and 9 bases separated the two germline ends. The CDR3 has 13 amino acids. From germline, CDR1 is SGHNT and CDR2 YYREEE (reference sequence). CDR3 coding DNA: TGTGCCAGCAGCTTCGACCCAGGCTACGAGCAGTACTTC. Its protein is CASSFDPGYEQYF. Complete variable domain (other parts from reference TRBV5-4 and TRBJ2-7): ETGVTQSPTHLIKTRGQQVTLRCSSQSGHNTVSWYQQALGQGPQFIFQYYREEENGRGNFPPRFSGLQFPNYSSELNVNALELDDSALYLCASSFDPGYEQYFGPGTRLTVT.

The genes are TRBV28 and TRBJ2-3; no clear D gene. This CDR3 is built from 15 residues. The germline V gene has CDR1 MDHEN and CDR2 SYDVKM. Trimming pared 5 bases from V and 3 bases from J, leaving 15 bases between. As DNA, the CDR3 is TGTGCCAGCAGTCTAACCGTCGCTCAAACAGATACGCAGTATTTT. Translated: CASSLTVAQTDTQYF.

The chain couples TRBV28 to TRBJ2-3; a weak D match, TRBD2 (5 bases). The V end was cut by 3 bases, the J end by 6 bases, with 13 bases between. Germline V gene sequence: CDR1 MDHEN, CDR2 SYDVKM. This CDR3 comprises 14 residues. The CDR3 bases are TGTGCCAGCAGTTTTGGACTTATGCGGGATACGCAGTATTTT. It specifies CASSFGLMRDTQYF.